A selection of T cell receptor beta chains follows, all from one sample in a study of control samples from healthy donors and cancer patients. Produced via immunoSEQ multiplex PCR; TCRdb's table is partial and in-frame only. The profile shows 150,000 to 200,000 clones, around 90% of them singletons. Sequencing was carried out using blood. The source of these receptors is a man aged 25 to 40 in good health. The CDR3 runs from the conserved cysteine through the conserved F or W. Each record gives: CDR3 length, J gene, V gene, clone size, D gene, CDR3 protein, CDR3 DNA. A D gene is named only where the DNA matches it firmly. The size field is filled for only some rows; it gives once, few, many or a size class.

length: 19
J: TRBJ2-5
V: TRBV3-1/TRBV3-2
size: .
D: TRBD2
CDR3: CASSQLIAGGPGQQETQYF
DNA: TGTGCCAGCAGCCAGTTAATAGCGGGGGGTCCAGGCCAACAAGAGACCCAGTACTTC

length: 14
J: TRBJ2-5
V: TRBV5-1
size: .
D: TRBD1
CDR3: CASSPGTGGETQYF
DNA: TGCGCCAGCAGCCCTGGGACAGGGGGGGAGACCCAGTACTTC

length: 16
J: TRBJ1-5
V: TRBV4-1
size: .
D: TRBD1
CDR3: CASSLDWDSVGQPQHF
DNA: TGCGCCAGCAGCCTCGACTGGGACAGTGTCGGTCAGCCCCAGCATTTT

length: 15
J: TRBJ1-5
V: TRBV28
size: .
D: .
CDR3: CATQPPGISNQPQHF
DNA: TGTGCCACACAACCACCTGGGATTAGCAATCAGCCCCAGCATTTT

length: 18
J: TRBJ2-5
V: TRBV10-3
size: .
D: TRBD1
CDR3: CAISETTLQGQGRETQYF
DNA: TGTGCCATCAGTGAGACCACACTCCAGGGACAGGGGAGAGAGACCCAGTACTTC

length: 12
J: TRBJ1-6
V: TRBV12-3/TRBV12-4
size: .
D: .
CDR3: CASSLSNSPLHF
DNA: TGTGCCAGCAGTTTAAGTAATTCACCCCTCCACTTT

length: 15
J: TRBJ2-2
V: TRBV5-1
size: .
D: TRBD1
CDR3: CASSFTGENTGELFF
DNA: TGCGCCAGCAGCTTCACAGGGGAGAACACCGGGGAGCTGTTTTTT

length: 20
J: TRBJ1-5
V: TRBV28
size: .
D: TRBD1
CDR3: CASSSYRTGVGVGSNQPQHF
DNA: TGTGCCAGCAGTTCGTACCGGACAGGGGTTGGTGTAGGTAGCAATCAGCCCCAGCATTTT

length: 13
J: TRBJ2-3
V: TRBV6-5
size: .
D: .
CDR3: CASSPRGFDTQYF
DNA: TGTGCCAGCAGCCCCCGGGGGTTTGATACGCAGTATTTT

length: 14
J: TRBJ1-2
V: TRBV19
size: .
D: .
CDR3: CASSTSVRAGGYTF
DNA: TGTGCCAGTAGTACCTCGGTGAGGGCGGGTGGCTACACCTTC

length: 16
J: TRBJ2-3
V: TRBV13
size: .
D: TRBD2
CDR3: CASSWKGSGEKDTQYF
DNA: TGTGCCAGCAGCTGGAAGGGCAGCGGGGAGAAAGATACGCAGTATTTT

length: 15
J: TRBJ2-1
V: TRBV7-8
size: .
D: TRBD2
CDR3: CASSLAAGVPNEQFF
DNA: TGTGCCAGCAGCTTAGCTGCGGGAGTCCCCAATGAGCAGTTCTTC

length: 16
J: TRBJ1-3
V: TRBV18
size: few
D: TRBD1
CDR3: CASSPSGTGFLHTIYF
DNA: TGTGCCAGCTCACCCAGCGGGACAGGGTTTTTGCACACCATATATTTT

length: 15
J: TRBJ2-7
V: TRBV19
size: .
D: .
CDR3: CASSPRRQTSYEQYF
DNA: TGTGCCAGTAGTCCGAGAAGACAGACCTCCTACGAGCAGTACTTC

length: 15
J: TRBJ2-3
V: TRBV5-1
size: .
D: TRBD1
CDR3: CASSERDRALDTQYF
DNA: TGCGCCAGCAGCGAACGGGACAGGGCATTAGATACGCAGTATTTT

length: 13
J: TRBJ1-2
V: TRBV18
size: .
D: .
CDR3: CASSPDRFYGYTF
DNA: TGTGCCAGCTCACCGGACCGATTTTATGGCTACACCTTC

length: 12
J: TRBJ2-3
V: TRBV18
size: .
D: .
CDR3: CASTESTDTQYF
DNA: TGTGCCAGCACCGAAAGCACAGATACGCAGTATTTT

length: 19
J: TRBJ1-6
V: TRBV7-9
size: .
D: .
CDR3: CASSLNSRDIGPSRAPLHF
DNA: TGTGCCAGCAGCCTAAACAGTCGGGATATAGGACCCTCGAGGGCACCCCTCCACTTT

length: 15
J: TRBJ1-1
V: TRBV21-1
size: .
D: .
CDR3: CASSKGGAGNTEAFF
DNA: TGTGCCAGCAGCAAAGGTGGGGCGGGTAACACTGAAGCTTTCTTT

length: 16
J: TRBJ2-3
V: TRBV9
size: .
D: .
CDR3: CASSVEDFRGTDTQYF
DNA: TGTGCCAGCAGCGTAGAGGACTTCAGGGGCACAGATACGCAGTATTTT

length: 13
J: TRBJ2-3
V: TRBV7-2
size: .
D: .
CDR3: CASSDSSTDTQYF
DNA: TGTGCCAGCAGCGACAGTAGCACAGATACGCAGTATTTT

length: 14
J: TRBJ1-1
V: TRBV5-1
size: .
D: .
CDR3: CASSLDGMNTEAFF
DNA: TGCGCCAGCAGCTTGGACGGTATGAACACTGAAGCTTTCTTT

length: 15
J: TRBJ2-7
V: TRBV3-1/TRBV3-2
size: .
D: .
CDR3: CASSPTPPGSYEQYF
DNA: TGTGCCAGCAGCCCCACTCCCCCCGGGAGCTACGAGCAGTACTTC

length: 16
J: TRBJ1-3
V: TRBV19
size: .
D: TRBD1
CDR3: CASRTGQIFSGNTIYF
DNA: TGTGCCAGTAGAACGGGACAGATCTTCTCTGGAAACACCATATATTTT

length: 15
J: TRBJ1-2
V: TRBV28
size: .
D: .
CDR3: CASSLYAERNYGYTF
DNA: TGTGCCAGCAGTTTATACGCAGAGCGAAACTATGGCTACACCTTC

length: 13
J: TRBJ1-1
V: TRBV19
size: .
D: TRBD1
CDR3: CASSMTGGTEAFF
DNA: TGTGCCAGTAGTATGACAGGGGGCACTGAAGCTTTCTTT

length: 12
J: TRBJ1-1
V: TRBV2
size: .
D: .
CDR3: CASSQKRGEAFF
DNA: TGTGCCAGCAGTCAGAAAAGGGGTGAAGCTTTCTTT

length: 14
J: TRBJ2-2
V: TRBV6-4
size: .
D: .
CDR3: CASSVRQNTGELFF
DNA: TGTGCCAGCAGTGTTCGGCAGAACACCGGGGAGCTGTTTTTT

length: 15
J: TRBJ2-3
V: TRBV5-4
size: .
D: TRBD2
CDR3: CASSFGLAGGDTQYF
DNA: TGTGCCAGCAGCTTCGGACTAGCGGGGGGAGATACGCAGTATTTT

length: 18
J: TRBJ1-1
V: TRBV11-2
size: .
D: TRBD1
CDR3: CASSSGHRTGDMNTEAFF
DNA: TGTGCCAGCAGCTCGGGCCACAGGACAGGGGACATGAACACTGAAGCTTTCTTT

length: 16
J: TRBJ2-7
V: TRBV11-2
size: .
D: TRBD2
CDR3: CASSEERTSGSHEQYF
DNA: TGTGCCAGCAGCGAGGAGAGGACTAGCGGGAGCCACGAGCAGTACTTC

length: 15
J: TRBJ2-1
V: TRBV5-4
size: .
D: TRBD2
CDR3: CASSAGTSSYNEQFF
DNA: TGTGCCAGCAGTGCCGGGACTAGCTCCTACAATGAGCAGTTCTTC

length: 14
J: TRBJ2-3
V: TRBV11-1
size: once
D: .
CDR3: CASSLYTGTDTQYF
DNA: TGTGCCAGCAGCTTATATACCGGCACAGATACGCAGTATTTT

length: 16
J: TRBJ2-1
V: TRBV5-6
size: .
D: TRBD2
CDR3: CASSLWSLAGHNEQFF
DNA: TGTGCCAGCAGCTTGTGGAGTCTAGCGGGGCACAATGAGCAGTTCTTC

length: 19
J: TRBJ2-3
V: TRBV11-2
size: .
D: TRBD2
CDR3: CASSSLGASGRGRTDTQYF
DNA: TGTGCCAGCAGCTCCCTGGGGGCTAGCGGGAGGGGCCGGACAGATACGCAGTATTTT

length: 13
J: TRBJ1-4
V: TRBV28
size: .
D: TRBD1
CDR3: CASMGQANEKLFF
DNA: TGTGCCAGCATGGGACAGGCTAATGAAAAACTGTTTTTT

length: 16
J: TRBJ2-1
V: TRBV5-4
size: .
D: .
CDR3: CASSLAGLSNYNEQFF
DNA: TGTGCCAGCAGCTTGGCCGGACTCTCAAACTACAATGAGCAGTTCTTC

length: 13
J: TRBJ1-1
V: TRBV14
size: once
D: .
CDR3: CASSRFGGTEAFF
DNA: TGTGCCAGCAGCCGCTTCGGGGGGACTGAAGCTTTCTTT

length: 15
J: TRBJ2-3
V: TRBV7-2
size: .
D: TRBD2
CDR3: CASREGAGGRDTQYF
DNA: TGTGCCAGCAGGGAAGGGGCGGGGGGCCGAGATACGCAGTATTTT

length: 16
J: TRBJ1-5
V: TRBV6-2/TRBV6-3
size: few
D: .
CDR3: CASSYMGDWSNQPQHF
DNA: TGTGCCAGCAGTTACATGGGGGACTGGAGCAATCAGCCCCAGCATTTT

length: 14
J: TRBJ1-6
V: TRBV7-9
size: .
D: TRBD1
CDR3: CASSFGTGVSPLHF
DNA: TGTGCCAGCAGCTTCGGGACAGGGGTCTCACCCCTCCACTTT

length: 15
J: TRBJ2-1
V: TRBV6-6
size: .
D: TRBD2
CDR3: CASSRSGSSYNEQFF
DNA: TGTGCCAGCAGTCGTAGCGGGAGCTCCTACAATGAGCAGTTCTTC

length: 16
J: TRBJ2-7
V: TRBV28
size: .
D: TRBD2
CDR3: CASSPRGAGGPYEQYF
DNA: TGTGCCAGCAGCCCCAGAGGGGCGGGAGGCCCCTACGAGCAGTACTTC

length: 15
J: TRBJ2-3
V: TRBV7-6
size: .
D: .
CDR3: CASSYGVWVTDTQYF
DNA: TGTGCCAGCAGCTACGGGGTTTGGGTCACAGATACGCAGTATTTT

length: 18
J: TRBJ2-7
V: TRBV28
size: .
D: .
CDR3: CASRPRRGLASNSYEQYF
DNA: TGTGCCAGCAGGCCTAGGAGAGGGCTAGCTTCTAATTCCTACGAGCAGTACTTC

length: 12
J: TRBJ2-5
V: TRBV30
size: .
D: .
CDR3: CAWSTSIKTQYF
DNA: TGTGCCTGGAGCACTAGTATCAAGACCCAGTACTTC

length: 15
J: TRBJ2-3
V: TRBV29-1
size: .
D: TRBD2
CDR3: CSVEDLAGGTDTQYF
DNA: TGCAGCGTTGAAGATCTTGCGGGGGGCACAGATACGCAGTATTTT

length: 15
J: TRBJ1-6
V: TRBV30
size: .
D: TRBD1
CDR3: CAWTRAGTGNSPLHF
DNA: TGTGCCTGGACTCGTGCCGGGACAGGGAATTCACCCCTCCACTTT

length: 16
J: TRBJ1-3
V: TRBV7-9
size: .
D: .
CDR3: CASSLARAGLGNTIYF
DNA: TGTGCCAGCAGCTTAGCGCGCGCAGGGTTAGGGAACACCATATATTTT

length: 12
J: TRBJ2-3
V: TRBV12-3/TRBV12-4
size: .
D: .
CDR3: CASSPGQATQYF
DNA: TGTGCCAGCAGCCCCGGTCAGGCTACGCAGTATTTT

length: 13
J: TRBJ2-7
V: TRBV9
size: .
D: .
CDR3: CASSVAGDYEQYF
DNA: TGTGCCAGCAGCGTAGCCGGGGATTACGAGCAGTACTTC

length: 16
J: TRBJ2-7
V: TRBV5-6
size: .
D: .
CDR3: CASSLLSGGRSYEQYF
DNA: TGTGCCAGCAGCTTGTTGTCTGGGGGCAGAAGCTACGAGCAGTACTTC

length: 15
J: TRBJ2-7
V: TRBV7-2
size: .
D: TRBD1
CDR3: CASSFATGSSYEQYF
DNA: TGTGCCAGCAGCTTCGCGACAGGGTCCTCCTACGAGCAGTACTTC

length: 15
J: TRBJ2-7
V: TRBV6-5
size: .
D: TRBD1
CDR3: CASSYSRAGGYEQYF
DNA: TGTGCCAGCAGTTACTCGAGGGCAGGGGGCTACGAGCAGTACTTC

length: 17
J: TRBJ2-3
V: TRBV5-5
size: .
D: TRBD1
CDR3: CASSGRTGTSSTDTQYF
DNA: TGTGCCAGCAGCGGACGGACAGGGACATCTAGCACAGATACGCAGTATTTT

length: 13
J: TRBJ2-7
V: TRBV11-2
size: .
D: .
CDR3: CASSLVTGGEQYF
DNA: TGTGCCAGCAGCTTAGTTACAGGTGGCGAGCAGTACTTC

length: 11
J: TRBJ1-1
V: TRBV6-5
size: .
D: .
CDR3: CASSYKDEAFF
DNA: TGTGCCAGCAGTTACAAGGATGAAGCTTTCTTT

length: 16
J: TRBJ2-7
V: TRBV30
size: .
D: .
CDR3: CAWSGGERKHPYEQYF
DNA: TGTGCCTGGAGTGGAGGAGAAAGGAAGCATCCCTACGAGCAGTACTTC

length: 14
J: TRBJ1-4
V: TRBV19
size: .
D: TRBD1
CDR3: CASTEPRGDEKLFF
DNA: TGTGCCAGTACCGAACCCAGGGGGGATGAAAAACTGTTTTTT

length: 13
J: TRBJ1-3
V: TRBV30
size: .
D: .
CDR3: CAWSRGALNTIYF
DNA: TGTGCCTGGAGTCGTGGGGCGCTAAACACCATATATTTT